This T cell receptor (beta chain) stems from a study of control samples from healthy donors and cancer patients. This clone was counted once. Germline CDR1 SEHNR, CDR2 FQNEAQ (reference sequence). The V gene lost 0 bases and the J gene lost 2 bases, with 6 bases spanning the gap. CDR3 size: 14 residues. The data were produced by immunoSEQ multiplex PCR, yet TCRdb's version contains in-frame clones alone and is incomplete. Of about 250,000 clones in the sample, 82% are singletons; the top ten hold 10% to 15%. The material sequenced was PBMCs. The sequence was obtained from a woman in her sixties with lung cancer. V usage is TRBV7-9 and J usage is TRBJ2-3; no clear D. CDR3 in amino acids: CASSLAHPTDTQYF. The CDR3, as DNA: TGTGCCAGCAGCTTAGCTCACCCCACAGATACGCAGTATTTT.